What follows are 6 T cell receptor beta chains derived from one specimen sequenced in a study of blood T cell repertoires in COVID-19. Measured with immunoSEQ multiplex PCR; TCRdb has only the in-frame clones, and not every one. The sample comprises about 150,000 clones, roughly 90% of which are singletons, and about 3% rests with the top ten. The sequenced sample consisted of peripheral blood. These receptors were obtained from a man in his 60s with acute or convalescent COVID-19.

The chain recombines TRBV7-9 with TRBJ2-4; D is ambiguous. This CDR3 has 14 residues. Deletions cut 5 bases from V and 5 bases from J, with 13 bases between. Germline V gene data show CDR1 as SEHNR and CDR2 as FQNEAQ (reference sequence). Here the CDR3 reads CASSPAFLENIQYF. CDR3 in DNA: TGTGCCAGCAGCCCTGCCTTCCTAGAAAACATTCAGTACTTC.

The CDR3 region has the DNA TGTGCCAAGTTAGCGGTACACACAGATACGCAGTATTTT. It yields the protein CAKLAVHTDTQYF. The chain links TRBV6-4 to TRBJ2-3; a weak D match, TRBD2 (6 bases). The ends were cut back, 10 bases at V and 2 bases at J, with 13 bases in the middle. CDR1 MRHNA and CDR2 SNTAGT come from the germline V gene. The CDR3 is 13 residues long.

The V gene is TRBV18, the J gene TRBJ1-1; D unresolved. V was trimmed by 2 bases and J by 2 bases, leaving 9 bases between them. The CDR3 sequence is 14 residues long. Per the germline V gene, CDR1 is KGHSH and CDR2 is LQKENI. CDR3 coding DNA: TGTGCCAGCTCACCAAACGGCGGTAACACTGAAGCTTTCTTT. This codes for CASSPNGGNTEAFF.

The V call is TRBV5-8, the J call TRBJ2-1; a weak D match, TRBD1 (6 bases). This CDR3 is built from 18 residues. The ends were cut back, 0 bases at V and 0 bases at J, with 16 bases in the middle. Per germline, CDR1 SGHTS and CDR2 YDEGEE. CDR3 nucleotides: TGTGCCAGCAGCTTGGCCAGGGGAAGCGGCAGCTCCTACAATGAGCAGTTCTTC. Translation: CASSLARGSGSSYNEQFF.

The chain uses TRBV21-1 and TRBJ1-5; the table's D call, TRBD1, was not checked against the DNA. TRBV21-1 is marked as a pseudogene. There are 16 residues in the CDR3. CDR3 in amino acids: CASSIKNRGEGQPQHF. CDR3 DNA: TGTGCCAGCAGCATTAAAAACAGGGGAGAGGGTCAGCCCCAGCATTTT.

This sequence joins TRBV11-2 and TRBJ1-2; weak D call: TRBD1 (6 bases). The V gene lost 5 bases and the J gene lost 8 bases, with 18 bases spanning the gap. The V gene's germline CDR1 is SGHAT and CDR2 FQNNGV. This CDR3 is built from 14 residues. Here the CDR3 reads CASSPTAGARGYTF. CDR3 coding DNA: TGTGCCAGCAGCCCCACCGCGGGGGCGAGAGGCTACACCTTC.